One sample yielded the 8 T cell receptor beta chains listed below, sequenced in a study of T cell repertoires in cytomegalovirus infection (dated by TCRdb to about 2019). The instrument was an Illumina HiSeq 1500. TCRdb passed the public sequencing reads through fastp at Q25 and MiXCR, retaining productive beta sequences. Rows with one shared CDR3 protein collapse into an entry with the most common genes and DNA. Recorded for this sample are a few hundred thousand distinct CDR3 sequences; about 40% of them occurred a single time. The top ten clonotypes cover about half of the sample. What this sample's treatment or condition label stands for: in vitro stimulation with specific CMV peptide epitopes to enrich CMV-specific T cells. Which antigens these TCRs recognize remains unknown. The sample in question was cultured PBMCs, obtained from culture after CMV antigen stimulation. All receptors come from a human donor in good health (CMV status not recorded). Some clones in this sample may be carry-over from other donors' samples.

The chain uses TRBV7-2 and TRBJ2-5; 14 nucleotides line up with TRBD2. The ends lost 6 bases at V and 2 bases at J; junction bases unmatched: 23. CDR3 length: 22 amino acids. The germline V gene encodes CDR1 SGHTA and CDR2 FQGNSA. CDR3 residues: CASSGQGAARLAGGLQQETQYF. The CDR3 region has the DNA TGTGCCAGCAGTGGGCAAGGGGCAGCCCGACTAGCGGGGGGGCTGCAGCAAGAGACCCAGTACTTC.

This clonotype came up a few times. J is TRBJ2-3 and V is TRBV5-4, with 8 bases matching TRBD2. V gave up 0 bases and J gave up 1 base; unmatched junction bases: 1. Germline lookup yields CDR1 SGHNT and CDR2 YYREEE (reference sequence). The CDR3 is made up of 15 amino acids. The CDR3 DNA reads as TGTGCCAGCAGCTTGGCGACTAGCGGCACAGATACGCAGTATTTT. It translates to CASSLATSGTDTQYF.

CDR3 nucleotides: TGTGCCAGCTCACCGCCGGGGGGGAGCACAGATACGCAGTATTTT. It translates to CASSPPGGSTDTQYF. The chain is built from TRBV18 and TRBJ2-3; 8 bases map to TRBD2. Germline trimming cut 3 bases from V and 0 bases from J; bases unmatched to any gene: 2. The CDR3 is 15 amino acids. From germline, CDR1 is KGHSH and CDR2 LQKENI. Using reference TRBV18 and TRBJ2-3 for the parts outside the CDR3, the full variable domain is NAGVMQNPRHLVRRRGQEARLRCSPMKGHSHVYWYRQLPEEGLKFMVYLQKENIIDESGMPKERFSAEFPKEGPSILRIQQVVRGDSAAYFCASSPPGGSTDTQYFGPGTRLTVL.

The chain links TRBV10-3 to TRBJ2-1, with D possibly being TRBD1 or TRBD2 (5 bases each). CDR1 is ENHRY, CDR2 SYGVKD, per germline. This CDR3 is 14 amino acids long. V was cut by 0 bases and J by 6 bases, with 9 bases left in between. CDR3 protein: CAISESGTGNEQFF. The CDR3 DNA is TGTGCCATCAGTGAGTCGGGGACGGGCAATGAGCAGTTCTTC.

V usage is TRBV2 and J usage is TRBJ2-3; D gene ambiguous. CDR1 is SNHLY and CDR2 is FYNNEI in the germline V gene. Trimming cost V 0 bases and J 0 bases, with 10 bases left between them. The CDR3 covers 16 residues. Here the CDR3 DNA reads TGTGCCAGCAGTGAAGCGTGGGCGGATAGCACAGATACGCAGTATTTT. Amino acids: CASSEAWADSTDTQYF. The full variable domain, in which reference TRBV2 and TRBJ2-3 provide the parts outside the CDR3, is EPEVTQTPSHQVTQMGQEVILRCVPISNHLYFYWYRQILGQKVEFLVSFYNNEISEKSEIFDDQFSVERPDGSNFTLKIRSTKLEDSAMYFCASSEAWADSTDTQYFGPGTRLTVL.

This clonotype was counted only a few times. The V call is TRBV12-3 or TRBV12-4, the J call TRBJ1-1; D not certain. V lost 3 bases to trimming and J lost 4 bases, with 9 bases between them. There are 13 residues in the CDR3. CDR3 region: CASSFAWGTEAFF. CDR3 DNA: TGTGCCAGCAGTTTCGCTTGGGGCACTGAAGCTTTCTTT.

The sample holds a few counts of this clonotype. The gene calls are TRBV27 and TRBJ2-7; 10 positions match TRBD1. V shed 6 bases and J 4 bases; nucleotides not matched to a gene: 12. This CDR3 contains 16 residues. Germline-derived CDR1 and CDR2 are MNHEY and SMNVEV (reference sequence). This CDR3 reads CASSLTPGQGIYEQYF. The CDR3 coding sequence is TGTGCCAGCAGCCTTACCCCGGGACAGGGGATTTACGAGCAGTACTTC.

This clonotype occurred a few times. The V call is TRBV5-4, the J call TRBJ2-3; 10 bases are shared with TRBD2. This CDR3 is built from 14 residues. The ends lost 4 bases at V and 1 base at J; junction bases unmatched: 0. CDR1 is SGHNT, CDR2 YYREEE, per germline (reference sequence). Here the CDR3 DNA reads TGTGCCAGCAGCGGACTAGCGGGCACAGATACGCAGTATTTT. Its translation is CASSGLAGTDTQYF.